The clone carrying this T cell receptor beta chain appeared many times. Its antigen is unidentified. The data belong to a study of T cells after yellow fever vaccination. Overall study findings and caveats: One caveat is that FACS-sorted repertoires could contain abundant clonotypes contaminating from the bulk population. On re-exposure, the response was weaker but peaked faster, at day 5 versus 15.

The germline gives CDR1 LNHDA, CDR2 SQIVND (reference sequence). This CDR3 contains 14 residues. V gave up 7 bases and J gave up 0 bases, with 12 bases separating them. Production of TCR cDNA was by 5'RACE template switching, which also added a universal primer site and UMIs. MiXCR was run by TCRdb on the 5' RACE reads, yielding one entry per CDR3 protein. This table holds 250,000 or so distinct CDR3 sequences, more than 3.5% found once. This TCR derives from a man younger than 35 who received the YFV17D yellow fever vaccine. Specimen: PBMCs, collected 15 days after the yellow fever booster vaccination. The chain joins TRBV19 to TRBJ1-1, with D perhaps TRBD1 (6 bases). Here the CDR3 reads CASKRDTMNTEAFF. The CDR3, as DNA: TGTGCCAGTAAAAGGGACACCATGAACACTGAAGCTTTCTTT.